The clone carrying this T cell receptor beta chain was seen a handful of times. Only healthy Caucasians were enrolled as donors. The sample comes from a study of identical twins. This CDR3 spans 14 amino acids. V gave up 2 bases and J gave up 9 bases; unmatched junction bases: 7. The germline V gene has CDR1 MGHRA and CDR2 YSYEKL. From the 5' RACE reads, TCRdb called clonotypes with MiXCR, one entry per CDR3 protein. The repertoire holds about 900,000 distinct CDR3 sequences, with approximately 13% as singletons. These records were also assigned to another study, of yellow fever vaccine responses in identical twins.

This sequence was found in a woman aged 18-29 years in good health. V usage is TRBV4-1 and J usage is TRBJ1-2, with TRBD1 identical over 9 bases. The sample taken for sequencing was PBMCs. CDR3 DNA: TGCGCCAGCAGCCAAAATGACAGGGGGATGAGCTACACCTTC. Protein sequence: CASSQNDRGMSYTF.